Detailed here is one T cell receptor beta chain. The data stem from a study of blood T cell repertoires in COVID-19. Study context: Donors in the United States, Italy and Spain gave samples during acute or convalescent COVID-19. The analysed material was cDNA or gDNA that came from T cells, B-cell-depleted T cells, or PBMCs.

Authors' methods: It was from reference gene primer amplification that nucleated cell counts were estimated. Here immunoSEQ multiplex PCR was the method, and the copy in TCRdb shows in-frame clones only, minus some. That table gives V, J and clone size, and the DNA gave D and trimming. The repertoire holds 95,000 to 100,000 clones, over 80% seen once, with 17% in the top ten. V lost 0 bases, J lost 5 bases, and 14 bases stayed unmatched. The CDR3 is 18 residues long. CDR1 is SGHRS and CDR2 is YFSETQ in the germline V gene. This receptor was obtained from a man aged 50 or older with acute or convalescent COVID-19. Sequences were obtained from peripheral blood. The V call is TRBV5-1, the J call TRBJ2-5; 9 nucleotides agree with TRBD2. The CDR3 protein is CASSLGLERGATRETQYF. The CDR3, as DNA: TGCGCCAGCAGCTTGGGTCTCGAGCGGGGGGCCACGCGGGAGACCCAGTACTTC.